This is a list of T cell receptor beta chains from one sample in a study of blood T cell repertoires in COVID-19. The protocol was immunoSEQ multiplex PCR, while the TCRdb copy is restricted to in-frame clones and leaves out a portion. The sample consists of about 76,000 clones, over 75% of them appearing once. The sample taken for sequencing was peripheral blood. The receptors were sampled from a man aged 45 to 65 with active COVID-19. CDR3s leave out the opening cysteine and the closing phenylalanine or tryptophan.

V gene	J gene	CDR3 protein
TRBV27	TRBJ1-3	ASGYGTAAGNTIY
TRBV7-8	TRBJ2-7	ASSARRDRGAYEQY
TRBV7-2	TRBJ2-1	ASSNSGYSYNEQF
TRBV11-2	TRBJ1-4	ASSQGTGNEKLF
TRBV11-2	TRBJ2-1	ASSLELSANSYNEQF
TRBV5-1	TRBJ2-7	ASSSSGQEFSYEQY
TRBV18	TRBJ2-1	ASSPASRGDYNEQF
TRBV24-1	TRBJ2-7	ATSDADRGGEQY
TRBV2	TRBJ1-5	ASRLGGTNAEPQH
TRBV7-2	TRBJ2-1	ASSARRGIGEQF
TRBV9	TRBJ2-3	ASSVTSGVSDTQY
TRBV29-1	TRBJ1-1	SVARQGNTEAF
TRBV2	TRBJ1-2	ASNPDRGRDHGYT
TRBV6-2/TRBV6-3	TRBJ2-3	ASSSRTSGSPLGYAQY
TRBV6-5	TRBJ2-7	ASSSTGRYEQY
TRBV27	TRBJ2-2	ASSPTRGTINTGELF
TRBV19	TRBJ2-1	ASSILSGRGNNEQF
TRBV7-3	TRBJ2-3	ASSLAPPGQGADTQY
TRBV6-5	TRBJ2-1	ASSYISAGGRNEQF
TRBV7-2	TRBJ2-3	ASSLASGGSTDTQY
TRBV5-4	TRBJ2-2	ASSRNPTSAGGELF
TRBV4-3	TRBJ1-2	ASSQDLNREYGYT
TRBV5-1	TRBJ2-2	ASRRVAGDGGELF
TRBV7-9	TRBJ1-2	ASSPTTGFDGYT
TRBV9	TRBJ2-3	ASGPRIDTQY
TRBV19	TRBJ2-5	ASNDRRQGETQY
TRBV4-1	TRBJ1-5	ASSQDRADQPQH
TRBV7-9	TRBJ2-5	ASSLNGGVLETQY
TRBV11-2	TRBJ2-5	ASSLRETQY
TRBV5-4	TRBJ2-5	ASSLPTGNTQETQY
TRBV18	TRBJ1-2	ASSPSGKGTYGYT
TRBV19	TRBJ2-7	ASSIGVASGSYEQY
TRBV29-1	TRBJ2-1	SACPAYNEQF
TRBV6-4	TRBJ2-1	ASSPLADERYNEQF
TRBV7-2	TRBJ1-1	ASRLGQGATEAF
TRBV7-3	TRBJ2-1	ASSSPPVNEQF
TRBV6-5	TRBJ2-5	ASSSRQGSGETQY
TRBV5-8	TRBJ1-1	ASSFLIGGNTEAF
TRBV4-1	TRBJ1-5	ASSQAGNRDSNQPQH
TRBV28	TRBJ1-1	ASSLWTGASTEAF
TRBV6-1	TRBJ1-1	ASSEGDRAEAF
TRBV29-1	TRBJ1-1	SVLSGGNTEAF
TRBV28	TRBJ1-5	ASRSGQGDNQPQH
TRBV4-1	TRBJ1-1	ASSQDLNTEAF
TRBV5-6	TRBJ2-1	ASSLLAGGPLGEQF
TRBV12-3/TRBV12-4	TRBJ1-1	ASSFSRGTEAF
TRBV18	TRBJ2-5	ASSPRTSGRQETQY
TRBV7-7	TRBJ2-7	AGTSRGSYEQY
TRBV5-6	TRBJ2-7	ASSFRRGLDYEQY
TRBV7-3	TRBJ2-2	ASSSQRTGELF
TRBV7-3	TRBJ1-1	ASSLSNTEAF
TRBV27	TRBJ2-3	ASSTVSTDTQY
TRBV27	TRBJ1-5	ASSLWATGGDQPQH